This TCR beta chain was obtained from a study of T cells in women clearing cervical HPV infection. On the study more broadly: Case blood was drawn when the lesion was first found; control blood after infection became undetectable. Study findings and constraints: Each sample's T-cell count was unknown, possibly confounding richness.

As regards this clone: Its antigen is unidentified.

immunoSEQ multiplex PCR used an average of roughly 1,300 ng genomic DNA. The repertoire was sequenced with immunoSEQ multiplex PCR; TCRdb's copy has only in-frame clones and lacks some. Recorded here are 25,000 to 35,000 clones; the top ten clones represent about 8.1%. The sequence was collected from a woman aged 18-70 years with a cervical HPV16 infection that either progressed to CIN3+ or cleared (not recorded which). The sample comprised blood buffy coat.

The CDR3 loop is CATSRDLAGDEQYF. The part of the CDR3 DNA that was read is TGTGCCACCAGCAGAGATCTTGCGGGGGACGAG. The chain links TRBV15 to TRBJ2-7; 7 positions agree with TRBD2. The observed sequence ends 3 residues before the CDR3 terminus, with the missing tail filled in from the germline J gene. The V and J ends lost 0 bases and 5 bases, in that order; junction bases with no gene match: 4. The CDR3 covers 14 residues. Per germline, CDR1 LNHNV and CDR2 YYDKDF (reference sequence).